A selection of T cell receptor beta chains follows, all from one sample in a study of blood T cell repertoires in COVID-19. Method: immunoSEQ multiplex PCR; TCRdb's copy keeps in-frame clones and lacks some. The sample lists roughly 100,000 clones, under 90% occurring once. Material: peripheral blood. The receptors derive from a woman aged 55-69 years with acute or convalescent COVID-19. The CDR3 runs from the conserved cysteine through the conserved F or W. The order of the fields is CDR3 protein, CDR3 DNA, D gene, clone size, J gene, V gene. The D gene is left open where the match is weak. Expanded clones are given a class, and other clones once, few, many or no size at all.

CDR3: CASTASGKSYEQYF; DNA: TGTGCCAGTACCGCTAGCGGAAAAAGCTACGAGCAGTACTTC; D: TRBD2; size: once; J: TRBJ2-7; V: TRBV19
CDR3: CASSFGGEEAFF; DNA: TGTGCCAGCAGCTTTGGCGGGGAAGAAGCTTTCTTT; D: NA; size: NA; J: TRBJ1-1; V: TRBV7-9
CDR3: CASSSNTTYEQYF; DNA: TGTGCCAGCAGCTCGAACACTACCTACGAGCAGTACTTC; D: NA; size: NA; J: TRBJ2-7; V: TRBV11-3
CDR3: CASSYSGSGNTEAFF; DNA: TGTGCCAGCAGTTACTCCGGCAGCGGGAACACTGAAGCTTTCTTT; D: NA; size: NA; J: TRBJ1-1; V: TRBV6-5
CDR3: CASSPHPGQGANYGYTF; DNA: TGTGCCAGCAGCCCCCACCCCGGACAGGGGGCGAACTATGGCTACACCTTC; D: TRBD1; size: NA; J: TRBJ1-2; V: TRBV3-1/TRBV3-2
CDR3: CASSENRPNTEAFF; DNA: TGTGCCAGCAGTGAGAACAGGCCGAACACTGAAGCTTTCTTT; D: NA; size: NA; J: TRBJ1-1; V: TRBV25-1
CDR3: CAHGATNEKLFF; DNA: TGTGCCCACGGTGCAACTAATGAAAAACTGTTTTTT; D: NA; size: few; J: TRBJ1-4; V: TRBV6-5
CDR3: CASSQAAGNTEAFF; DNA: TGTGCCAGCAGCCAGGCCGCGGGGAACACTGAAGCTTTCTTT; D: NA; size: NA; J: TRBJ1-1; V: TRBV3-1/TRBV3-2
CDR3: CASSNPGQTYNEQFF; DNA: TGTGCCAGCAGCAATCCGGGACAGACTTACAATGAGCAGTTCTTC; D: TRBD1; size: few; J: TRBJ2-1; V: TRBV7-2
CDR3: CASTTGGSNYGYTF; DNA: TGTGCCAGCACCACAGGGGGGAGTAACTATGGCTACACCTTC; D: TRBD1; size: NA; J: TRBJ1-2; V: TRBV5-4
CDR3: CSVRTGGADEKLFF; DNA: TGCAGCGTTCGGACAGGGGGCGCGGATGAAAAACTGTTTTTT; D: TRBD1; size: NA; J: TRBJ1-4; V: TRBV29-1
CDR3: CASSSQDYLGELFF; DNA: TGCGCCAGCAGCTCCCAGGACTATCTAGGGGAGCTGTTTTTT; D: NA; size: NA; J: TRBJ2-2; V: TRBV5-1
CDR3: CASSPTPGQGPFNYGYTF; DNA: TGTGCCAGCAGCCCCACCCCGGGACAGGGGCCCTTTAACTATGGCTACACCTTC; D: TRBD1; size: once; J: TRBJ1-2; V: TRBV5-4
CDR3: CASSFPGGQGLGYTF; DNA: TGTGCCAGCAGCTTCCCGGGGGGACAGGGTCTTGGCTACACCTTC; D: TRBD1; size: NA; J: TRBJ1-2; V: TRBV7-2
CDR3: CASSAGLGSPLHF; DNA: TGTGCCAGCAGTGCAGGGCTGGGTTCACCCCTCCACTTT; D: NA; size: NA; J: TRBJ1-6; V: TRBV12-3/TRBV12-4
CDR3: CASGSGEGDQPQHF; DNA: TGTGCTAGTGGCTCCGGAGAGGGAGATCAGCCCCAGCATTTT; D: NA; size: NA; J: TRBJ1-5; V: TRBV12-5